Listed here is a single T cell receptor beta chain. The antigen it recognizes is unknown. No qualities accompany the bases; no much larger clone lies one base away. The reads were generated on an Illumina MiSeq. Multiplex PCR with BIOMED2 TRB-A/B primer pools was used to amplify TRB rearrangements. Two consecutive PCRs added Illumina-compatible adapters and 7-nucleotide sample barcodes to the amplicons. All library PCRs used Phusion HS II polymerase. Amplicons were purified from gel with the NucleoSpin Gel and PCR Clean-up kit, quantified on Qubit, and pooled at 4 nM. The quality of the amplicon pool was checked on an Agilent 2100 Bioanalyzer prior to Illumina next-generation sequencing. As for the authors' bioinformatics: MiXCR 3.0.8 with the default MiXCR reference library was used to annotate TRB rearrangements. Non-productive reads and sequences with fewer than 2 reads were removed, and every unique CDR3 nucleotide sequence was treated as one clone. R 3.5.1 was used to calculate clonality, diversity, richness and V-J gene usage. GLIPH2 was used for TCR clustering by CDR3 similarity, and generation probabilities were calculated by OLGA. Only GLIPH2 clusters with at least four unique TCR clonotypes present in at least three individuals were retained. TCRdb reworked the public reads: Q25 trimming with fastp, MiXCR clone assembly, productive beta chains retained. CDR3 protein duplicates are merged, each entry listing the most common genes and DNA. What appears here as the V and J calls and clone size reflects TCRdb's work, not the paper's. Counted in this sample were thousands of distinct CDR3 sequences; roughly 27% of them appeared once. Together, the top ten hold roughly 15% of the sample.

TRB repertoires were amplified from around 250-500 ng of genomic DNA extracted from blood. The source of the sample is a study of T and B cells in COVID-19 patients (dated by TCRdb to 2018 to 2021). As for the study more broadly: Using TRB and IGH repertoire sequencing of peripheral blood, the study characterized adaptive immunity in COVID-19 patients who had active infection or had recovered. Two patients belonged to both the recovered and active cohorts because samples were available from active disease and after recovery. The recovered cohort had a median age of about 34 years, compared with around 65 years in the active-infection cohort. The TCR and BCR sequence repository comprised over 35 patients and 60 to 75 time points, with over 8 million TCR sequences analysed. Comorbidities linked to unfavorable COVID-19 outcome were present in about 90% of the roughly 20 patients in the active-infection cohort. Of the approximately 20 patients in the active-infection cohort, eleven to twelve were critically ill and needed mechanical ventilation or ECMO. As many as 9 follow-up blood samples were collected from each patient, and in some individuals these samples spanned different disease stages. A recovered cohort was made up of 15 to 19 patients contributing approximately 21 samples, mostly after mild to moderate COVID-19 managed as outpatients. Repertoire analyses used an age-matched reference group of 30 to 40 healthy donors who were negative for COVID-19 antibodies as the comparison.

Broader findings and caveats from the paper: During active COVID-19 the TRB repertoires were highly clonal, but at recovery diversity and richness rose above the levels seen in healthy donors. Few blood samples were available from mildly ill patients while symptoms were present, and early samples from severe cases were likewise scarce. Prospective validation of the reported TCR clusters was stated to be required before clinical use. Specific T cell subsets (CD4+/Treg/CD8+) and sorted SARS-CoV-2-responsive or tetramer+ T cells had not yet been sequenced, and these experiments were ongoing. A total of approximately 2,000 exclusive TCR clusters, including over 25 low-pGen clusters, were found in the recovered cohort. TRBV/TRBJ gene usage was reported as strongly skewed in patients with COVID-19. The size of the cohort was considered insufficient for assessing HLA contributions to COVID-19 susceptibility or severity.

The sequencing input was blood. This TCR came from a human donor with active COVID-19.

CDR3 sequence: CASSSLGAGVSSPLHF. The DNA reads TGTGCCAGCAGCTCCCTGGGGGCAGGGGTCTCTTCACCCCTCCACTTT. The V gene is TRBV11-2 and the J gene is TRBJ1-6, and perhaps TRBD1 as D gene, on 6 matching bases. The CDR3 spans 16 residues, from the cysteine through the phenylalanine. Only CDR3 DNA is held: 48 bases, read in frame from base 1. Deletion took 4 bases off V and 9 bases off J, with a span of 19 bases between the germline ends. The germline V gene supplies CDR1 SGHAT and CDR2 FQNNGV.